The present entry profiles one T cell receptor (beta chain) with its context. This sample stems from a study of OX40 agonist ivuxolimab in advanced cancers. Study in general: Every 2 weeks, patients got intravenous ivuxolimab at one of six dose levels (0.01-10 mg/kg). There were three patients with partial responses, one having hepatocellular carcinoma and two cutaneous melanoma.

The CDR3 is 15 amino acids. Trimming stripped 5 bases from V and 4 bases from J, with 15 bases between. Germline values: CDR1 SEHNR, CDR2 FQNEAQ (reference sequence). Repertoires were generated with immunoSEQ multiplex PCR, while TCRdb's copy carries only in-frame clones and drops some. Here the sample spans 60,000 or so clones, roughly 85% being singletons. The V gene is TRBV7-9, the J gene TRBJ2-1, with D unresolved. The sample in question was CD4+ or CD8+ T cells sorted from blood, obtained in a trial of the OX40 agonist ivuxolimab. The receptor's source is an adult with an advanced solid tumor such as melanoma, head and neck, liver or kidney cancer. The CDR3 reads CASSQATEIYNEQFF. CDR3 bases: TGTGCCAGCAGCCAGGCAACCGAGATTTACAATGAGCAGTTCTTC.